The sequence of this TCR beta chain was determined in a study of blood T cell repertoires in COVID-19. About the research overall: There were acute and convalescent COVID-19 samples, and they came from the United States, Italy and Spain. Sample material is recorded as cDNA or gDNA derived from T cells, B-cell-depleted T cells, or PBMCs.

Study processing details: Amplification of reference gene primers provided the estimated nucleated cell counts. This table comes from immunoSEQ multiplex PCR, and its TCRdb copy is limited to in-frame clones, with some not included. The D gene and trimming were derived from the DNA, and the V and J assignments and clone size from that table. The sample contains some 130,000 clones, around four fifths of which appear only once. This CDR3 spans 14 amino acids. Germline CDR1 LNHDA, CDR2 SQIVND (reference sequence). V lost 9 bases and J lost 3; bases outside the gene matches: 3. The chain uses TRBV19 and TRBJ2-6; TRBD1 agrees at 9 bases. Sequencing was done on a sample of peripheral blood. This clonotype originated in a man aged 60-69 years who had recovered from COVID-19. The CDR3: CASTGGFGANVLTF. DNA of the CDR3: TGTGCCAGCACAGGGGGCTTTGGGGCCAACGTCCTGACTTTC. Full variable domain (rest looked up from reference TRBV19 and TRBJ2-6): DGGITQSPKYLFRKEGQNVTLSCEQNLNHDAMYWYRQDPGQGLRLIYYSQIVNDFQKGDIAEGYSVSREKKESFPLTVTSAQKNPTAFYLCASTGGFGANVLTFGAGSRLTVL.